Ten or more counts support the clone carrying this TCR beta chain. What it binds is unknown. The V end was cut by 6 bases, the J end by 7 bases, with 10 bases between. The CDR3 contains 11 residues. Germline values: CDR1 MNHNS, CDR2 SASEGT. Arm-PCR with iRepertoire HTBI primers amplified the CDR3 regions for these TCR beta libraries. One entry per CDR3 protein, called by TCRdb with MiXCR from the multiplex PCR reads. Of 400,000 or so distinct CDR3 sequences listed, around 21% are singletons. The sample comes from a study of regulatory T cells in long-lasting Graves disease. Study observations and caveats: With approximately 3,000 shared public clonotypes, persistent patients exceeded new patients, who shared about a thousand.

Stated time point: persistent/refractory GD, antithyroid drugs over 5 years with positive TRAb. Following extraction of RNA from PBMCs, that RNA was used to make the TCR library. The TCR originated in a female donor with Graves disease. The sequencing used peripheral blood mononuclear cells (PBMCs), collected when the disease was refractory, from a patient treated with antithyroid drugs. This chain links TRBV6-1 with TRBJ2-7; D gene unclear. CDR3 sequence: CASRTKTEQYF. CDR3 DNA: TGTGCCAGCAGGACCAAGACGGAGCAGTACTTC.